Listed here is a single T cell receptor beta chain. This entry is derived from a study of blood T cell repertoires in COVID-19. Across the study: T cells, B-cell-depleted T cells, or PBMCs provided the cDNA or gDNA that served as material.

Original analysis: Estimates of nucleated cell counts were drawn from the amplification of reference gene primers. Repertoires were generated with immunoSEQ multiplex PCR, while TCRdb's copy carries only in-frame clones and drops some. V and J calls and clone size follow that table, whereas D and trimming were derived from the DNA. The sample holds under 200,000 clones, about 83% seen once. Those enrolled, adults aged about 18 to 89 years, came from around 25 US areas. The junction had 4 bases not matched to a gene; V was cut back by 2 bases and J by 2 bases. This CDR3 region has 15 residues. Germline V gene lookup returns CDR1 SGHRS and CDR2 YFSETQ.

The TCR originated in a woman in her twenties or thirties who had been exposed to COVID-19. Sequenced input: PBMCs or T cells enriched from blood (not recorded which). The chain is built from TRBV5-1 and TRBJ2-3; 8 bases are shared with TRBD2. The CDR3 DNA sequence: TGCGCCAGCAGCTTAGCGGGGGAGGTCACAGATACGCAGTATTTT. Its translation: CASSLAGEVTDTQYF.